Shown below are 14 T cell receptor beta chains from a single sample sequenced in a study of T cell changes during pregnancy in multiple sclerosis. Measured with immunoSEQ multiplex PCR; TCRdb has only the in-frame clones, and not every one. The sample gives 50,000 or so clones, around 92% of which show up once; around 0.74% is in the top ten. The sample was CD4+ T cells from peripheral blood mononuclear cells, taken in the third trimester of pregnancy. All receptors come from a female donor with multiple sclerosis, enrolled in a pregnancy study.

The V gene is TRBV6-5, the J gene TRBJ1-2; 7 nucleotides agree with TRBD1. CDR1 is MNHEY and CDR2 is SVGAGI in the germline V gene. Unmatched junction bases numbered 8, after V lost 6 bases and J lost 1 base. This CDR3 spans 15 amino acids. The CDR3 loop reads CASSVYRGGNYGYTF. For the CDR3, the DNA is TGTGCCAGCAGCGTTTACAGGGGAGGTAACTATGGCTACACCTTC.

The rearrangement joins TRBV19 to TRBJ2-1; D call uncertain. The germline V gene has CDR1 LNHDA and CDR2 SQIVND (reference sequence). V dropped 4 bases and J dropped 6 bases, with 10 bases sitting between them. This CDR3 has 13 amino acids. The CDR3 bases are TGTGCCAGTAGTAGCGGAGACCGCAATGAGCAGTTCTTC. This codes for CASSSGDRNEQFF.

The chain carries TRBV7-2 and TRBJ1-6; D remains unclear. This CDR3 spans 13 amino acids. Per germline, CDR1 SGHTA and CDR2 FQGNSA. V lost 5 bases and J lost 5, with 7 bases in between. CDR3 amino acids: CASSREHNSPLHF. Here the CDR3 DNA reads TGTGCCAGCAGCCGCGAACATAATTCACCCCTCCACTTT.

The chain uses TRBV2 and TRBJ1-2, with D hard to call. Deletions cut 8 bases from V and 4 bases from J, with 26 bases between. Germline loops: CDR1 SNHLY, CDR2 FYNNEI. The CDR3 is 17 amino acids. This CDR3 is CASGESAANLMGYGYTF. The CDR3 nucleotides read TGTGCCAGCGGAGAATCAGCCGCCAACCTTATGGGCTATGGCTACACCTTC.

This chain links TRBV19 with TRBJ2-5; 7 positions match TRBD1. CDR1 is LNHDA and CDR2 is SQIVND in the germline V gene (reference sequence). The CDR3 totals 15 residues. With 5 bases clipped from V and 7 bases from J, the junction kept 13 bases outside the gene matches. The DNA of the CDR3 is TGTGCCAGTAGTCCACGGACAGGAGCCCACGGGACCCAGTACTTC. Its translation is CASSPRTGAHGTQYF.

The genes are TRBV5-1 and TRBJ2-1; possibly TRBD1 for D (5 bases). The V end lost 2 bases, the J end lost 6 bases, and 12 bases lay between the germline ends. The CDR3 sequence is 14 residues long. The germline V gene encodes CDR1 SGHRS and CDR2 YFSETQ. The CDR3 loop is CASSLRVRGNEQFF. CDR3 sequence (DNA): TGCGCCAGCAGCTTAAGAGTTAGGGGCAATGAGCAGTTCTTC.

The V and J genes are TRBV27 and TRBJ2-4; 9 bases are shared with TRBD2. CDR3 size: 17 residues. V lost 6 bases to trimming and J lost 0 bases; unmatched junction nucleotides: 9. Per germline, CDR1 MNHEY and CDR2 SMNVEV (reference sequence). The CDR3 protein is CASRTIAGALAKNIQYF. CDR3 coding DNA: TGTGCCAGCAGAACCATAGCGGGGGCTCTAGCCAAAAACATTCAGTACTTC.

The V call is TRBV4-3, the J call TRBJ1-1, with 8 nucleotides matching TRBD1. The germline V gene has CDR1 LGHNA and CDR2 YSLEER. With 4 bases clipped from V and 3 bases from J, the junction kept 1 base outside the gene matches. The CDR3 length is 13 residues. The CDR3 region has the DNA TGCGCCAGCAGCCGGGACAGGTACACTGAAGCTTTCTTT. Translating gives CASSRDRYTEAFF.

The rearrangement joins TRBV2 to TRBJ2-7, with 8 nucleotides matching TRBD1. This CDR3 spans 17 amino acids. The trim removed 5 bases at V and 1 base at J, leaving 13 bases unmatched. CDR1 SNHLY and CDR2 FYNNEI come from the germline V gene. This CDR3 reads CASSPQGGQAPSYEQYF. In DNA, the CDR3 is TGTGCCAGCAGTCCTCAAGGGGGACAGGCCCCTTCCTACGAGCAGTACTTC.

In this sample, this clone turned up once. This chain uses TRBV5-1 with TRBJ1-6; perhaps TRBD1 as D (5 bases). The CDR3 is made up of 16 amino acids. The germline V gene encodes CDR1 SGHRS and CDR2 YFSETQ. V lost 3 bases and J 7 bases, leaving 17 bases between the germline ends. CDR3 nucleotides: TGCGCCAGCAGCTGGGGGGATCGGGCTGGCAATTCACCCCTCCACTTT. Translating it yields CASSWGDRAGNSPLHF.

The J gene is TRBJ1-1, the V gene TRBV29-1, with 9 bases identical to TRBD1. The CDR3 sequence is 12 residues long. J gave up 4 bases and V 7 bases, and 4 bases lay outside the gene matches. CDR1 and CDR2 (germline): SQVTM, ANQGSEA. The CDR3 region is CSGYRGLTEAFF. In DNA form, the CDR3 reads TGCAGCGGGTACAGGGGGCTCACTGAAGCTTTCTTT.

The chain links TRBV4-3 to TRBJ2-5, with D maybe TRBD2 (7 bases). Trimming removed 1 base at V and 5 bases at J, with 14 bases between. Per germline, CDR1 LGHNA and CDR2 YSLEER. The CDR3 totals 15 residues. The CDR3 here is CASSQGWGGRETQYF. In DNA, the CDR3 is TGCGCCAGCAGCCAAGGGTGGGGGGGCAGGGAGACCCAGTACTTC.

This clone occurred once. The chain joins TRBV7-8 to TRBJ2-3; 11 positions agree with TRBD2. The CDR3 length is 17 residues. The germline V gene encodes CDR1 SGHVS and CDR2 FQNEAQ. V shed 1 base and J 0 bases; nucleotides not matched to a gene: 3. CDR3 sequence (DNA): TGTGCCAGCAGCTTAGGACTAGCGGGGTACAGCACAGATACGCAGTATTTT. It yields the protein CASSLGLAGYSTDTQYF.

This chain links TRBV4-3 with TRBJ1-4; D gene uncertain. CDR3 size: 14 residues. Germline-derived CDR1 and CDR2 are LGHNA and YSLEER. V shed 0 bases and J shed 5 bases, with 7 bases lying between them. The DNA of the CDR3 is TGCGCCAGCAGCCAAGATGCCAGGAATGAAAAACTGTTTTTT. It translates to CASSQDARNEKLFF.